The 10 T cell receptor beta chains below all came from one sample that was sequenced in a study of Graves' ophthalmopathy and Graves' hyperthyroidism. Researchers took RNA transcripts and amplified TCR beta CDR3 regions from them. First-round RT-PCR with HTBI primers preceded a second-round multiplex PCR. TCRdb re-analysed the multiplex PCR reads in MiXCR, keeping a single row per CDR3 protein. Seen here are 1 million to 1.3 million distinct CDR3 sequences, 35% to 40% observed once, and the top ten hold more than 9.5%. The source material was peripheral blood or thyroid tissue (not recorded which). The origin of the receptors is an adult man with Graves' hyperthyroidism.

This clonotype was seen ten or more times. The genes are TRBV11-2 and TRBJ1-1; 8 bases fit TRBD1. The V and J ends lost 10 bases and 1 base, in that order; junction bases with no gene match: 5. Per the germline V gene, CDR1 is SGHAT and CDR2 is FQNNGV. The CDR3 sequence is 13 residues long. CDR3 DNA: TGTGCCACTGGACAGGGCCCGAACACTGAAGCTTTCTTT. Encoded protein: CATGQGPNTEAFF.

This chain connects TRBV7-2 to TRBJ1-4, with 7 bases lining up with TRBD1. Trimming at V came to 1 base and at J to 13 bases, leaving 21 bases not matched to a gene. Germline lookup yields CDR1 SGHTA and CDR2 FQGNSA. The CDR3 is 18 residues long. This chain's CDR3 is CASSLVFGTVPSMKGLFF. CDR3 DNA: TGTGCCAGCAGCTTAGTGTTCGGGACAGTGCCTTCAATGAAAGGACTGTTTTTT.

At least ten counts were recorded for this clonotype. This chain joins TRBV12-3 or TRBV12-4 and TRBJ1-5; 8 bases align to TRBD1. V trimming: 1 base; J trimming: 1 base; junction bases outside the gene matches: 3. CDR3 size: 16 residues. Written as DNA, the CDR3 is TGTGCCAGCAGTTTAGAGGGACAGGCAAGCAATCAGCCCCAGCATTTT. Amino acids: CASSLEGQASNQPQHF.

The rearrangement uses TRBV7-9 and TRBJ2-7; D uncertain. V shed 5 bases and J shed 9 bases, with 14 bases lying between them. This CDR3 has 12 amino acids. Germline assignment: CDR1 SEHNR and CDR2 FQNEAQ (reference sequence). The DNA for the CDR3 is TGTGCCAGCAGCCAAGACCGCCGACGGCAGTACTTC. Translation gives CASSQDRRRQYF.

The genes are TRBV15 and TRBJ1-3; maybe TRBD1 (5 bases). The CDR3 runs 14 residues. Between the trimmed V and J ends, which lost 9 bases and 2 bases, there was a span of 14 bases. Germline values: CDR1 LNHNV, CDR2 YYDKDF (reference sequence). The CDR3 DNA reads as TGTGCCACAAGCTTAAGGGGCACTGGAAACACCATATATTTT. Protein sequence: CATSLRGTGNTIYF. The variable domain in full, completed from reference TRBV15 and TRBJ1-3, reads DAMVIQNPRYQVTQFGKPVTLSCSQTLNHNVMYWYQQKSSQAPKLLFHYYDKDFNNEADTPDNFQSRRPNTSFCFLDIRSPGLGDTAMYLCATSLRGTGNTIYFGEGSWLTVV.

This clonotype came up a few times. The rearrangement joins TRBV30 to TRBJ1-6, with 9 bases aligning to TRBD1. V dropped 0 bases and J dropped 6; count of bases not matched to a gene: 9. CDR1 GTSNPN and CDR2 SVGIG come from the germline V gene (reference sequence). The CDR3 has 17 residues. CDR3: CAWSVSRTDRGNSPLHF. The CDR3 DNA sequence: TGTGCCTGGAGTGTCTCCCGTACGGACAGGGGTAATTCACCCCTCCACTTT.

V and J are TRBV10-3 and TRBJ2-1, with D perhaps matching TRBD2 (6 bases). CDR3 size: 14 residues. CDR1 and CDR2 from the germline V gene are ENHRY and SYGVKD. Trimming took off 3 bases at V and 8 bases at J, with 14 bases between the two ends. CDR3 in DNA: TGTGCCATCAGTGATTTATGGGGGGTCTATGAGCAGTTCTTC. Translated: CAISDLWGVYEQFF.

This clonotype was detected a few times. This chain uses TRBV20-1 with TRBJ1-1; tentatively, D is TRBD1 (6 bases). CDR3 length: 14 amino acids. The germline V and J ends were trimmed by 5 bases and 5 bases, with 18 bases remaining between them. The V gene's germline CDR1 is DFQATT and CDR2 SNEGSKA (reference sequence). The CDR3 spells CSAGGSEGGTEAFF. The CDR3 DNA sequence: TGCAGTGCTGGGGGCTCGGAGGGGGGGACTGAAGCTTTCTTT.

The rearrangement joins TRBV4-3 to TRBJ1-2; TRBD1 matches 7 bases. The CDR3 is 17 amino acids. J was trimmed by 0 bases and V by 3 bases; bases with no gene match: 10. In germline, CDR1 is LGHNA, CDR2 YSLEER. The CDR3 sequence is CASSHPVTGKANYGYTF. The CDR3 nucleotides read TGCGCCAGCAGCCACCCAGTGACAGGGAAAGCTAACTATGGCTACACCTTC.

This clonotype was seen many times. This sequence joins TRBV5-1 and TRBJ1-2; D possibly corresponds to TRBD1 (6 bases). CDR1 and CDR2 from the germline V gene are SGHRS and YFSETQ. CDR3 length equals 15 residues. V lost 0 bases and J lost 3, with 12 bases in between. Written as DNA, the CDR3 is TGCGCCAGCAGCTTGGGGGGGCGCCGTGACTATGGCTACACCTTC. Translating gives CASSLGGRRDYGYTF.